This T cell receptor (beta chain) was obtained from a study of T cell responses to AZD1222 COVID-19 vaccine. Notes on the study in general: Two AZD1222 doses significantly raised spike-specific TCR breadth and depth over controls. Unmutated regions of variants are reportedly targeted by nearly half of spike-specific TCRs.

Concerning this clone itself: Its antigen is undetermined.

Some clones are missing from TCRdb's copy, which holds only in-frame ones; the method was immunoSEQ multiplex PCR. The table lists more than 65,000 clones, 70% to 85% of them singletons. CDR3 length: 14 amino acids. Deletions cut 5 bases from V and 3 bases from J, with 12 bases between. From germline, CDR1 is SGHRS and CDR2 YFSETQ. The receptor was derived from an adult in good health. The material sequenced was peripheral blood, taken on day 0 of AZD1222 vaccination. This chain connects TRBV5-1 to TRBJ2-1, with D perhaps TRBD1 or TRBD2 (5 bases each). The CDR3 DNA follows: TGCGCCAGCAGTGGAACTGGGGGCTACAATGAGCAGTTCTTC. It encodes CASSGTGGYNEQFF. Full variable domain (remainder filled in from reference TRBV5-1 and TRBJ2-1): KAGVTQTPRYLIKTRGQQVTLSCSPISGHRSVSWYQQTPGQGLQFLFEYFSETQRNKGNFPGRFSGRQFSNSRSEMNVSTLELGDSALYLCASSGTGGYNEQFFGPGTRLTVL.